A single sample gave rise to the 10 T cell receptor beta chains below, sequenced in a study of blood T cell repertoires in COVID-19. Sequencing was performed with immunoSEQ multiplex PCR; in TCRdb, only in-frame clones are kept and a portion is missing. The table has more than 95,000 clones, around 78% seen once. The sequenced sample was peripheral blood. The receptors stem from a man aged 25 to 45 with acute or convalescent COVID-19.

The genes are TRBV18 and TRBJ2-7; TRBD2 matches 13 bases. J lost 10 bases, V lost 4 bases, and 4 bases had no gene match. Germline CDR1 and CDR2: KGHSH and LQKENI. This CDR3 region has 13 residues. CDR3 region: CASSLGTSGDQYF. CDR3 bases: TGTGCCAGCTCACTTGGGACTAGCGGGGACCAGTACTTC.

This clone was detected once. This chain links TRBV6-5 with TRBJ1-6, with 8 bases fitting TRBD1. Losses at the gene ends were 5 bases for V and 9 bases for J; bases not matched to a gene: 6. The germline gives CDR1 MNHEY, CDR2 SVGAGI. The CDR3 extends over 14 amino acids. Written as DNA, the CDR3 is TGTGCCAGCAGTCGACAGGGGTGGGGTTCACCCCTCCACTTT. Protein product: CASSRQGWGSPLHF.

The table lists this clone with a count of one. This chain joins TRBV18 and TRBJ2-7; 7 bases are a match to TRBD1. The germline V gene encodes CDR1 KGHSH and CDR2 LQKENI. The ends lost 3 bases at V and 2 bases at J; junction bases unmatched: 1. The CDR3 extends over 13 amino acids. The CDR3 coding sequence is TGTGCCAGCTCACCGGGACAGACCTACGAGCAGTACTTC. Its translation is CASSPGQTYEQYF.

The chain carries TRBV6-1 and TRBJ1-4; D gene unclear. Germline V gene lookup returns CDR1 MNHNS and CDR2 SASEGT. CDR3 length: 14 amino acids. V lost 0 bases and J 8 bases, leaving 10 bases between the germline ends. The CDR3 loop is CASSEARGGEKLFF. The CDR3 DNA sequence: TGTGCCAGCAGTGAAGCGCGGGGAGGGGAAAAACTGTTTTTT.

The V and J genes are TRBV19 and TRBJ1-5; 11 bases line up with TRBD1. Trimming at V came to 3 bases and at J to 7 bases, leaving 5 bases not matched to a gene. CDR1 and CDR2 (germline): LNHDA, SQIVND (reference sequence). The CDR3 runs 15 residues. As DNA, the CDR3 is TGTGCCAGTAGTATTGGGACAGGGGGTAGACAGCCCCAGCATTTT. The encoded protein is CASSIGTGGRQPQHF.

The V call is TRBV4-3, the J call TRBJ1-1; TRBD1 matches at 7 bases. V lost 1 base, J lost 6 bases, and 8 bases stayed unmatched. The CDR3 is 15 amino acids. Germline V gene data show CDR1 as LGHNA and CDR2 as YSLEER. CDR3: CASSQATGAGSEAFF. The CDR3 nucleotides are TGCGCCAGCAGCCAAGCAACAGGGGCAGGATCTGAAGCTTTCTTT.

The chain joins TRBV27 to TRBJ2-1; maybe TRBD1 (6 bases). V was clipped by 6 bases and J by 10 bases, with 25 bases between them. Per the germline V gene, CDR1 is MNHEY and CDR2 is SMNVEV (reference sequence). CDR3 length equals 16 residues. The CDR3 loop reads CASSTPRVVSGEEQFF. In DNA, the CDR3 is TGTGCCAGCAGCACCCCCAGGGTTGTGTCAGGGGAGGAGCAGTTCTTC.

This rearrangement joins TRBV6-5 to TRBJ1-2, with no clear D. CDR1 and CDR2 (germline): MNHEY, SVGAGI. Trimming removed 6 bases at V and 4 bases at J, with 15 bases between. The CDR3 consists of 14 residues. CDR3 DNA sequence: TGTGCCAGCAGGCCGGGTCTTGGCGCCTATGGCTACACCTTC. Its translation is CASRPGLGAYGYTF.

This chain uses TRBV5-4 with TRBJ2-7, with 10 positions matching TRBD2. This CDR3 has 14 residues. Germline V gene lookup returns CDR1 SGHNT and CDR2 YYREEE (reference sequence). With 4 bases clipped from V and 2 bases from J, the junction kept 3 bases outside the gene matches. CDR3 protein: CASSTGLAAYEQYF. In nucleotides, the CDR3 is TGTGCCAGCAGCACCGGACTAGCGGCCTACGAGCAGTACTTC. Supplemented by reference TRBV5-4 and TRBJ2-7, the full variable domain reads ETGVTQSPTHLIKTRGQQVTLRCSSQSGHNTVSWYQQALGQGPQFIFQYYREEENGRGNFPPRFSGLQFPNYSSELNVNALELDDSALYLCASSTGLAAYEQYFGPGTRLTVT.

The chain links TRBV6-1 to TRBJ2-7, with TRBD2 identical over 10 bases. The CDR3 length is 16 residues. The germline V gene encodes CDR1 MNHNS and CDR2 SASEGT. Trimming cost V 1 base and J 3 bases; bases outside gene matches: 6. The CDR3 DNA is TGTGCCAGCAGTGAAGTGAGACTAGCGGGTTTCTACGAGCAGTACGTC. Amino acids: CASSEVRLAGFYEQYV.